The source of this T cell receptor (beta chain) is a study of human T cells and chemical hapten exposure. Turning to the study itself: Small pooled library volume differences mainly caused per-sample TCR yield variation. Broader study findings: High-frequency TCRs, those above 1 in 1000, stayed the same after DPC sensitization.

Germline-derived CDR1 and CDR2 are MNHEY and SVGEGT. Between the trimmed V and J ends, which lost 7 bases and 2 bases, there was a span of 16 bases. The CDR3 is made up of 15 amino acids. Unfractionated whole blood served as the source for total RNA extraction. Single cDNA molecules in the library carried unique molecular identifiers attached during preparation. In the source study's methods: Individual samples carried between 23,224 and 690,600 TCRs, with 80,000 to 100,000 as the median. From the 5' RACE reads, TCRdb called clonotypes with MiXCR, one entry per CDR3 protein. TCRdb, not the original authors, processed these V and J calls. This table holds some 150,000 distinct CDR3 sequences, around 4.1% found once. This clonotype is termed medium-sized. The target antigen is unknown.

The sequence was collected from a female donor in good health. This chain joins TRBV6-2 or TRBV6-3 and TRBJ2-3; possibly TRBD1 or TRBD2 for D (5 bases each). This chain's CDR3 is CASITGTKHTDTQYF. The CDR3 bases are TGTGCCAGCATCACCGGGACCAAACACACAGATACGCAGTATTTT.